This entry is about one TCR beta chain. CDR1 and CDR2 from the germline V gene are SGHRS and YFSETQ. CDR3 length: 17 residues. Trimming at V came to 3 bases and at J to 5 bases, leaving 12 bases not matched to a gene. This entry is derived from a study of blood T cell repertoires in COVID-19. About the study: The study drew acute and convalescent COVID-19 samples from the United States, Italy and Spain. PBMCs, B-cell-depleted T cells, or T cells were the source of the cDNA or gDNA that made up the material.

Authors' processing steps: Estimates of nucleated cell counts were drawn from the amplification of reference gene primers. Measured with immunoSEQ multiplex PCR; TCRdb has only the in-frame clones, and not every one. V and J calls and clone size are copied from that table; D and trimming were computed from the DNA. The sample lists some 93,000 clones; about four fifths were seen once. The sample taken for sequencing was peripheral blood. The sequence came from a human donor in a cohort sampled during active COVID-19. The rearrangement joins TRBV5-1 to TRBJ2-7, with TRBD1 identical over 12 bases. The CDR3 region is CASSWRAGTGGLNEQYF. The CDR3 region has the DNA TGCGCCAGCAGCTGGAGGGCAGGGACAGGGGGCCTCAACGAGCAGTACTTC.